The following is a TCR beta chain sequence with its context. This clone appeared a few times. This clone's antigen is unknown. Per-nucleotide qualities are absent, and no much larger clonotype sits a single base away. Looking up the germline V gene yields CDR1 MNHGY and CDR2 SAAAGT. V is cut by 7 bases and J by 0 bases, and the space between the germline ends is 11 bases. From the cysteine up to the phenylalanine, the CDR3 has a length of 14 residues. CDR3 DNA only is kept here, 42 bases in frame from base 1. The data belong to a study of T cells in localized non-small cell lung cancer (TCRdb year 2020). Regarding the study in general: T cell repertoires of hundreds of early-stage NSCLC patients were analyzed, with tumors being compared against uninvolved tumor-adjacent lungs. All 240 or so NSCLC patients in the cohort were treatment-naive and had localized lung tumors that were resected. Of the NSCLC patients, 120 to 150 were male and around 97 were female, and the mean age was about 69 years.

Broad study findings and their caveats: Longer overall survival was associated with higher T cell density in blood, whereas shorter survival was associated with higher clonality in adjacent lung. Uninvolved tumor-adjacent lung showed the highest T cell clonality, higher than tumor, which suggests more focused antigenic responses in the adjacent lung. Because the study design was exploratory, TCR variables were selected using unadjusted p-values without false-discovery rate correction. Because multi-region tumor sequencing was not done, intratumor heterogeneity could not be ruled out. A median of around 50 of the top 100 tumor clones turned up in the paired uninvolved adjacent lung, and 25 to 35 of those clones also ranked among the top 100 of that same adjacent lung.

Uninvolved adjacent lung was obtained at least 2 cm from the tumor margin, and the absence of atypia was confirmed by two independent pathologists. At diagnosis, peripheral blood, uninvolved tumor-adjacent lung and tumor were collected and were preserved as a mix of fresh-frozen and FFPE material. TCR beta CDR3 regions were sequenced from DNA using the immunoSEQ Assay. Concerning the study's data processing: To compute T cell density, TCR beta template counts were normalized to usable DNA, which was estimated by amplifying housekeeping genes. The preseqR package was used to estimate richness by extrapolating to 400,000 templates for PBMC samples and to 120,000 templates for tissue samples. Clonality was calculated as one minus Pielou's evenness. Tissue-enriched TCRs were identified through differential abundance testing performed on productive amino-acid clonotypes, with a minimum total count of 5 and an alpha of 0.1. The Jaccard Index and the Morisita Overlap Index were used to measure how much the repertoires overlapped between compartments. TCR beta CDR3s were clustered by GLIPH together with public tetramer-defined viral CDR3s, and at least three viral sequences plus V-gene enrichment were required for viral motifs. Here the immuneACCESS table is served through TCRdb, limited to in-frame sequences with V and J called. Missing clones are a known gap in these copies; in checked studies unresolved V genes cover under half, and the rest lacks a known reason. V and J calls and clone size come straight from that table; D and trimming were deduced from the DNA. The sample table records thousands of clones; 37% of these occur just once. Roughly a fifth of the sample lies in the top ten.

Recombination joined TRBV6-8 with TRBJ2-3, with the D segment identity uncertain. The sequencing here drew on normal lung tissue next to the tumor, taken before any cancer treatment. This clonotype was sampled from a woman aged 40 to 75 with stage II squamous cell lung carcinoma. The CDR3 protein: CASKVTASTDTQYF. The nucleotide sequence is TGTGCCAGCAAGGTAACGGCGAGCACAGATACGCAGTATTTT.